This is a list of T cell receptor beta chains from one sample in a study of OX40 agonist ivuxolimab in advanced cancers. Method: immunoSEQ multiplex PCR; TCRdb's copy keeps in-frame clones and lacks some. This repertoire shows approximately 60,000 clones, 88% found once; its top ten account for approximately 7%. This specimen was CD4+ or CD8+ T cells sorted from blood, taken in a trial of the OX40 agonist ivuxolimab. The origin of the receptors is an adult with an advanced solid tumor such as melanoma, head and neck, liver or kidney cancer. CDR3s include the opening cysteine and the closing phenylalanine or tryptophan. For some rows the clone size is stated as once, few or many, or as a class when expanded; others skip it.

CASSLSSRLAGGPEQYF,TRBV28,.
CASSSYALTPSTDTQYF,TRBV27,.
CASSEGWLQPQHF,TRBV6-1,few
CASSAGGVNTGELFF,TRBV9,.
CASSFGSRGTDTQYF,TRBV5-1,.
CASSSRVTDTQYF,TRBV11-3,.
CASRISRSSYEQYF,TRBV28,.
CASSSTRQTSLGNQPQHF,TRBV5-5,.
CASSLDRGLFKPQHF,TRBV18,.
CASSPQERYGYTF,TRBV6-6,.
CASSLTFSSGNTIYF,TRBV25-1,few
CASSIGQGYYEQYF,TRBV19,.
CASTRDANTGELFF,TRBV5-1,.
CASSLWGTSERKAYF,TRBV7-3,.
CASSLEGNGAGNTIYF,TRBV5-1,.
CASSREGTAKNIQYF,TRBV9,.
CASRGQHGQPQHF,TRBV10-2,.
CASRMGLAGGTGELFF,TRBV5-1,.
CASGSSPGVGQETQYF,TRBV5-1,once